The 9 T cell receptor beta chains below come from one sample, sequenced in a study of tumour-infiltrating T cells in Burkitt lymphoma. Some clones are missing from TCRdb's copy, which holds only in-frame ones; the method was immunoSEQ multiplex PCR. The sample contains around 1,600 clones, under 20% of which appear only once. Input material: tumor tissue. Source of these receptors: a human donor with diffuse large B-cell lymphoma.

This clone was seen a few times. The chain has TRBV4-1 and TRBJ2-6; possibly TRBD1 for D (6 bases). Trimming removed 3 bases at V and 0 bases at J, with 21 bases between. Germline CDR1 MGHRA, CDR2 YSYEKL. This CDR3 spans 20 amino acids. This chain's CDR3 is CASSHPLFTGWSSGANVLTF. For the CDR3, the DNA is TGCGCCAGCAGCCACCCCCTCTTCACAGGGTGGAGCTCTGGGGCCAACGTCCTGACTTTC.

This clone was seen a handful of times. The CDR3 here is CASSLGGTAGNTIYF. CDR3 DNA: TGTGCCAGCAGCTTGGGGGGCACAGCTGGAAACACCATATATTTT. The V gene is TRBV9, the J gene TRBJ1-3; weak D call: TRBD1 (6 bases). Trimming removed 4 bases at V and 2 bases at J, with 13 bases between. Germline lookup yields CDR1 SGDLS and CDR2 YYNGEE. The CDR3 consists of 15 residues.

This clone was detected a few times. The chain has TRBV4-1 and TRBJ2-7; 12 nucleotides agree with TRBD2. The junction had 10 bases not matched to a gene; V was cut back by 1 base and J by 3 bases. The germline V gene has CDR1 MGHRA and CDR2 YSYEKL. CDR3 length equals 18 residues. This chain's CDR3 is CASSQVITSGGSHYEQYF. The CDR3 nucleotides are TGCGCCAGCAGCCAAGTAATCACTAGCGGGGGGTCTCACTACGAGCAGTACTTC.

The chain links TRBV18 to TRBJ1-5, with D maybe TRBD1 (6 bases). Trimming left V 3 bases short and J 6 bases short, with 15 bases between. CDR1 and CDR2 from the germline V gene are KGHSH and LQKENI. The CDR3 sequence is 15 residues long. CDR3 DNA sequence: TGTGCCAGCTCACCGGAGGACAGCGTCCTTCAGCCCCAGCATTTT. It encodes CASSPEDSVLQPQHF.

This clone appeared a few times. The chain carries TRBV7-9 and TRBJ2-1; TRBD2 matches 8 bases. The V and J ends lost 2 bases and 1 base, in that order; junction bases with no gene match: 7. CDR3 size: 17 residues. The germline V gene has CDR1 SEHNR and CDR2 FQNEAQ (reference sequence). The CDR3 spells CASSLPLSGTSYNEQFF. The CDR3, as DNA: TGTGCCAGCAGCTTACCCCTTAGCGGGACATCCTACAATGAGCAGTTCTTC.

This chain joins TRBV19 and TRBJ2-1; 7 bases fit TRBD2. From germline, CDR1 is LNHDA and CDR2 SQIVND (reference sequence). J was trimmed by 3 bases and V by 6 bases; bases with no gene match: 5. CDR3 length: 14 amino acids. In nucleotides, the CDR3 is TGTGCCAGTAGGAGTCTAGCGGACTACAATGAGCAGTTCTTC. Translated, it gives CASRSLADYNEQFF.

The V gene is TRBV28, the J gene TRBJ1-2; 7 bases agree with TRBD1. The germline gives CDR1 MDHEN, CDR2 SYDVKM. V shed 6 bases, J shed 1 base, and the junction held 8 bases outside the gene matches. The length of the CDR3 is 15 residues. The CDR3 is CASSSEGGFNYGYTF. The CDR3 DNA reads TGTGCCAGCAGCTCAGAAGGGGGCTTTAACTATGGCTACACCTTC.

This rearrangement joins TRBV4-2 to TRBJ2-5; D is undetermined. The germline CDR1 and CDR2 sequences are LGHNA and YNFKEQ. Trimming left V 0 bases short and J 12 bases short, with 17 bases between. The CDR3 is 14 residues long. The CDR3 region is CASSQELDRDSEYF. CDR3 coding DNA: TGTGCCAGCAGCCAAGAACTGGACCGTGACTCGGAGTACTTC.

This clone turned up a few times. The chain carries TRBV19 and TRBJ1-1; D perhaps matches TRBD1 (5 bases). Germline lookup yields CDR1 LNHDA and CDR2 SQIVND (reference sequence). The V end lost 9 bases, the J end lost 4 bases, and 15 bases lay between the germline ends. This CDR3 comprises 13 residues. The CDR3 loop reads CASRVKGTTEAFF. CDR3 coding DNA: TGTGCCAGCAGAGTTAAAGGGACCACTGAAGCTTTCTTT.